A single TCR beta chain is shown here with its context. This sample is part of a study of blood T cell repertoires in COVID-19. Original handling: Estimates of nucleated cell counts were drawn from the amplification of reference gene primers. Profiled with immunoSEQ multiplex PCR; TCRdb holds only in-frame clones, not every one. The V and J calls and clone size were taken over from that table, and D and trimming were inferred from the DNA. The sample carries some 150,000 clones, just under 90% recorded once. Sequencing was done on a sample of peripheral blood. This clonotype originated in a woman between 50 and 59 years old with active or convalescent COVID-19.

The CDR3 is CASSVDLNTEAFF. CDR3 nucleotides: TGTGCCAGCAGTGTCGACTTGAACACTGAAGCTTTCTTT. The gene calls are TRBV2 and TRBJ1-1; D remains ambiguous. CDR1 SNHLY and CDR2 FYNNEI come from the germline V gene. This CDR3 has 13 residues. With 4 bases removed from V and 0 bases from J, the gap between germline ends came to 6 bases.